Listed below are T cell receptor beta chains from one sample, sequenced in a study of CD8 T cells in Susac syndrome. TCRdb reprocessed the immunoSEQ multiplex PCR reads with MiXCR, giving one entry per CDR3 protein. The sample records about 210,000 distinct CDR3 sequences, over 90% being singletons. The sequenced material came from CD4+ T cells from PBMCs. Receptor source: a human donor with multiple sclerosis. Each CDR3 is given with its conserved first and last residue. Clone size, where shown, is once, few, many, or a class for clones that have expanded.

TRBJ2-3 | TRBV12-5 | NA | CASGLGQGVASTDTQYF
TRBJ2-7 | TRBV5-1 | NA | CASSPDRGYEQYF
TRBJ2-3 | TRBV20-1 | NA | CSATLGQGATDTQYF
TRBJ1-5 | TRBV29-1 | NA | CSVAWGRSQPQHF
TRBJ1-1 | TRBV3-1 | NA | CASSLRDSNTEAFF
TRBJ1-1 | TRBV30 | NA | CAWSEGRNTEAFF
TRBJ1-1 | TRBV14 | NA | CASSLGQGAGTEAFF
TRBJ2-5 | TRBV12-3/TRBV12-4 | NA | CASSFRQGQETQYF
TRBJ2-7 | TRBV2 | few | CASSAVRGDPNAYEQYF
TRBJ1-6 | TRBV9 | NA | CASSAQGSSPLHF
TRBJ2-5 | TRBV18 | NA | CASSPSRDATQYF
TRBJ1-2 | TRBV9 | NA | CASRPEDGFYGYTF
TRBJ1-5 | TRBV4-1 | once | CASSHLGGTNQPQHF
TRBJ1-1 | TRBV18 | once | CASSPRPSEGVLNTEAFF
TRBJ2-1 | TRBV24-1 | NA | CATSDGAPGGGGNEQFF
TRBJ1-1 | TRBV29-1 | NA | CSVEDPGNTEAFF
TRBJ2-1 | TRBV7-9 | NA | CASSLDRQGNEQFF
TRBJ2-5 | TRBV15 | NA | CATSRDNGLAGIQETQYF
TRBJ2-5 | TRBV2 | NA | CASEQQETQYF
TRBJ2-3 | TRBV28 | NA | CASSASGAADTQYF
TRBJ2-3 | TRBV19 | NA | CATSVGGLTDTQYF
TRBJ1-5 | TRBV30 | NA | CAWRSGGNQPQHF
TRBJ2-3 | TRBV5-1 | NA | CASSYSRDTSSTDTQYF
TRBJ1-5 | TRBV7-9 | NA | CASSTDRDGQPQHF
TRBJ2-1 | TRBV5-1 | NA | CASSTLGFPGDEQFF
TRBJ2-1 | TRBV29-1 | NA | CSAGQGALNEQFF
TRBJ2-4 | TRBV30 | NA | CAWRMPSGGLGDIQYF
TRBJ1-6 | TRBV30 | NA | CAWTLRGDSPLHF
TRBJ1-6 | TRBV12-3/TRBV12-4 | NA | CASSLYRVHSPLHF
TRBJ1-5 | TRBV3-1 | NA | CASSQLTGNQPQHF
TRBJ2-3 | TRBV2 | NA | CASSETGTGTQYF
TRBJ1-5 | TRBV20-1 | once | CSAGGGAGNQPQHF
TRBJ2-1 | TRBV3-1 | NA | CASSHIAGALNEQFF
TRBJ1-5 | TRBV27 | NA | CASRTQGNQPQHF
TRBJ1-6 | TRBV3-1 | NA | CASSPLDRRENSPLHF
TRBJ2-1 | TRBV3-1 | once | CASSQYSRGEGEQFF
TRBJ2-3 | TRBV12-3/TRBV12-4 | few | CASSLIASTDTQYF
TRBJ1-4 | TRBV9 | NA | CASSATPSGVREKLFF
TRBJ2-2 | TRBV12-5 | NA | CASGLVGTANTGELFF
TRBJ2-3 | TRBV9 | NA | CASSETGGVGDTQYF
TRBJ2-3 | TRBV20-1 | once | CSARASADTQYF